The sequence of this TCR beta chain was determined in a study of post-analysis software for immune sequencing data. Germline CDR1 is SSHAT and CDR2 is FNYEAQ (reference sequence). The CDR3 runs 14 residues. For this clonotype: The antigen remains unidentified. One end of the junction fails to match germline, which may point to a read error.

General study findings and limits: Controls had lower frequencies than patients of roughly five TRBV segments, which included TRBV5-6, TRBV5-1 and TRBV20-1. Samples from one preparation batch, clustered by F measure, grouped strongly together. A significant reduction in normalized Chao1 diversity was observed in multiple sclerosis patients versus controls.

Unique molecular identifiers featured in each of the TCR beta cDNA libraries. TCRdb re-called the PCR reads through MiXCR, storing one row per CDR3 protein. The sample lists around 440,000 distinct CDR3 sequences; 40% to 55% were seen once. This chain uses TRBV7-7 with TRBJ2-5, with D unclear. Sequencing was performed on blood. The origin of this receptor is a girl aged 10-17 years with multiple sclerosis. CDR3 sequence: CASSSLLGQETQYF. DNA for the CDR3: TGTGCTAGCAGCTCTCTTCTGGGCCAAGAGACCCAGTACTTC.